This T cell receptor beta chain originates from a study of OX40 agonist ivuxolimab in advanced cancers. Autoimmune disease history or systemic immunosuppression led to patients being barred. Baseline, cycle 4 day 1, and cycle 7 day 1 were the blood sampling points. Turning to this clone: What it binds is unknown.

CDR3 length equals 15 residues. V was pared by 6 bases and J by 1 base, with 7 bases of the junction left unmatched. In germline, CDR1 is MNHNS, CDR2 SASEGT. Assay used: immunoSEQ multiplex PCR; TCRdb lists only in-frame clones, some missing. The sample has some 49,000 clones; over 80% are singletons. Notes on the study in general: Compared with others, partial responders at 0.1-3.0 mg/kg displayed clonal expansion among the lowest. Doses of 0.1 to 3.0 mg/kg were accompanied by clonal expansion of CD4+ and CD8+ blood T cells by week 6.

The rearrangement links TRBV6-1 to TRBJ2-3; 7 positions match TRBD2. The origin of this receptor is an adult with an advanced solid tumor such as melanoma, head and neck, liver or kidney cancer. This sample comprised CD4+ or CD8+ T cells sorted from blood, obtained in a trial of the OX40 agonist ivuxolimab. This CDR3 is CASSAGAGGTDTQYF. CDR3 bases: TGTGCCAGCAGCGCCGGGGCGGGGGGCACAGATACGCAGTATTTT.